This record covers a single T cell receptor beta chain. Its antigen remains unknown. This sample stems from a study of shared clonotypes between healthy human individuals. Study-wide findings and caveats: Memory subsets generally showed smaller estimated richness than naive subsets did.

The ends were cut back, 1 base at V and 0 bases at J, with 16 bases in the middle. The CDR3 loop spans 18 amino acids. The germline V gene has CDR1 SGHTA and CDR2 FQGNSA. Under the authors' procedure: From ImmunoSEQ came sequences covering only the junction and carrying no quality scores, so filtering differed. The assay was immunoSEQ multiplex PCR, and TCRdb's table has in-frame clones only and misses some. From that table come the V and J calls and clone size; the DNA was used to work out D and trimming. The sample holds under 750,000 clones, over 55% seen once. The sample comprised memory CD4+ T cells sorted from blood. Indicated subset: CD45RA-negative fraction. The chain joins TRBV7-2 to TRBJ2-1, with D perhaps matching TRBD2 (5 bases). The receptor was derived from a woman in her twenties or thirties in good health. The chain's CDR3 is CASSLDFTRVSSYNEQFF. CDR3 sequence (DNA): TGTGCCAGCAGCTTAGATTTTACTAGGGTCAGCTCCTACAATGAGCAGTTCTTC.